This T cell receptor beta chain originates from a study of cytomegalovirus exposure and HLA in healthy donors. The study's findings and limits: A few of the chains that were CMV-associated were confirmed in vitro to be specific for CMV antigens. Sequencing had likely introduced a cluster of highly shared sequence variants as an artifact. TCR association rates varied by HLA locus in a later analysis, with DRB1 highest and HLA-C lowest.

The PCR was carried out with 60 Vbeta primers and 13 Jbeta primers. Clones were sequenced by immunoSEQ multiplex PCR, and TCRdb holds only the in-frame ones, with some missing. The table lists about 110,000 clones, 70% to 80% of them singletons. Samples came from healthy bone marrow donors. V lost 7 bases and J lost 5, with 13 bases in between. CDR1 and CDR2 (germline): LNHDA, SQIVND (reference sequence). This CDR3 is 13 amino acids long. Details on this clone: Its antigen is unidentified.

This TCR was recovered from a female donor in good health and CMV-seronegative. What was sequenced was PBMCs. This rearrangement joins TRBV19 to TRBJ2-3; TRBD2 is a possible D gene (5 bases). The CDR3 sequence is CASTSPRGDTQYF. CDR3 coding DNA: TGTGCCAGTACCTCACCCCGGGGAGATACGCAGTATTTT.